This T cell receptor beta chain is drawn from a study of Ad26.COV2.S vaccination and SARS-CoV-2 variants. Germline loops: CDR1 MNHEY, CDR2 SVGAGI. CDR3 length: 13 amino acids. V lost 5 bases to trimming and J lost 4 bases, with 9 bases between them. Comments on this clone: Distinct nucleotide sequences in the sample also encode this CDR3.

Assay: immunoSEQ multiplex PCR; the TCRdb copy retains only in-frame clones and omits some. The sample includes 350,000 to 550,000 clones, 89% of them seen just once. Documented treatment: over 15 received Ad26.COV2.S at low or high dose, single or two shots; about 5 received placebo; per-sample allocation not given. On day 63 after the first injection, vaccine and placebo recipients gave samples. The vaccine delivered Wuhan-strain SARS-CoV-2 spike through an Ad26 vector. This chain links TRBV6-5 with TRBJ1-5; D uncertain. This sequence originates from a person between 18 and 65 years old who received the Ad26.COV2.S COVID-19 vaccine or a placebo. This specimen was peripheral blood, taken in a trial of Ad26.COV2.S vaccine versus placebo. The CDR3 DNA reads TGTGCCAGCAGTCGTACAGTAAATCAGCCCCAGCATTTT. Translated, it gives CASSRTVNQPQHF.